A selection of T cell receptor beta chains follows, all from one sample in a study of blood T cells in healthy people across ages. TCRdb recomputed calls from the 5' RACE reads with MiXCR, one row per CDR3 protein. The sample lists about 510,000 distinct CDR3 sequences; roughly a quarter were seen once. These data also featured in a second study, about T cells of mothers and their children.

The sequenced material came from blood. These receptors were obtained from a boy aged 2 to 9 in good health. The CDR3 runs from the conserved cysteine through the conserved F or W. A D gene is named only where the DNA matches it firmly. Only part of the rows carry a size: once, few, many, or a class if the clone is expanded.

.	.	TRBV20-1	TRBJ2-1	CSARDSRQGGNEQFF	TGCAGTGCTAGAGATTCCCGCCAGGGAGGAAATGAGCAGTTCTTC
TRBD1	.	TRBV20-1	TRBJ2-5	CSAFSDRPKAQYF	TGCAGTGCCTTTTCGGACAGGCCAAAGGCCCAGTACTTC
.	few	TRBV7-2	TRBJ2-5	CASSFSARDIVFGETQYF	TGTGCCAGCAGCTTTTCGGCAAGGGACATTGTTTTCGGAGAGACCCAGTACTTC
TRBD1	.	TRBV20-1	TRBJ2-1	CSAREAGGYNEQFF	TGCAGTGCTAGAGAGGCAGGGGGTTACAATGAGCAGTTCTTC
TRBD2	few	TRBV12-3/TRBV12-4	TRBJ2-3	CASSVPGLAGTDTQYF	TGTGCCAGCAGTGTACCGGGACTAGCGGGAACAGATACGCAGTATTTT
.	.	TRBV30	TRBJ1-5	CAWSAGQPNQPQHF	TGTGCCTGGAGCGCGGGGCAGCCTAATCAGCCCCAGCATTTT
.	.	TRBV7-6	TRBJ1-4	CASSELPRGEKLFF	TGTGCCAGCAGCGAACTCCCCCGAGGTGAAAAACTGTTTTTT
TRBD1	.	TRBV2	TRBJ2-4	CASSGDRKNIQYF	TGTGCCAGCAGTGGGGACAGAAAAAACATTCAGTACTTC
TRBD2	few	TRBV5-1	TRBJ2-3	CASRGDGVADTQYF	TGCGCCAGCCGGGGGGACGGGGTTGCAGATACGCAGTATTTT
.	.	TRBV4-2	TRBJ1-3	CASSQDRGSSGNTIYF	TGTGCCAGCAGCCAAGATAGGGGAAGCTCTGGAAACACCATATATTTT
TRBD2	.	TRBV7-2	TRBJ2-7	CASSLGPAGNSYEQYF	TGTGCCAGCAGCTTAGGCCCAGCGGGGAACTCCTACGAGCAGTACTTC
TRBD1	.	TRBV4-1	TRBJ1-1	CASSQDRGQGARGRTEAFF	TGCGCCAGCAGCCAAGACCGAGGACAGGGGGCGCGGGGGAGGACTGAAGCTTTCTTT
.	few	TRBV25-1	TRBJ2-5	CASKRGGYQETQYF	TGTGCCAGCAAAAGGGGGGGTTACCAAGAGACCCAGTACTTC
.	.	TRBV14	TRBJ2-7	CASSQDTRREQYF	TGTGCCAGCAGCCAAGATACCCGTCGCGAGCAGTACTTC
TRBD1	.	TRBV4-3	TRBJ2-4	CASSQGVARGRAKNIQYF	TGCGCCAGCAGCCAAGGAGTGGCCAGGGGGCGAGCCAAAAACATTCAGTACTTC
TRBD1	.	TRBV2	TRBJ2-5	CASTYPRDRGRGTETQYF	TGTGCCAGCACCTACCCGCGGGACAGGGGGCGCGGTACGGAGACCCAGTACTTC
.	.	TRBV7-2	TRBJ2-5	CASSLPLKETQYF	TGTGCCAGCAGCTTACCATTGAAAGAGACCCAGTACTTC
TRBD1	.	TRBV12-3/TRBV12-4	TRBJ1-4	CASSIRDRGSEKLFF	TGCGCCAGCAGCATCCGGGACAGGGGTTCTGAAAAACTGTTTTTT
.	.	TRBV18	TRBJ2-2	CASSPPERPTGELFF	TGTGCCAGCTCACCACCGGAAAGACCGACCGGGGAGCTGTTTTTT
TRBD2	few	TRBV12-3/TRBV12-4	TRBJ2-4	CASTSGGGSGGAKNIQYF	TGTGCCAGCACCTCAGGGGGGGGTAGCGGGGGAGCCAAAAACATTCAGTACTTC
.	few	TRBV20-1	TRBJ1-5	CSAPPGESGQPQHF	TGCAGTGCCCCCCCCGGGGAATCCGGTCAGCCCCAGCATTTT
.	.	TRBV28	TRBJ2-5	CASKYPFKEETQYF	TGTGCCAGCAAATACCCCTTTAAAGAAGAGACCCAGTACTTC
.	.	TRBV18	TRBJ1-5	CASSKTRGGNQPQHF	TGTGCCAGCTCCAAGACGCGGGGTGGCAATCAGCCCCAGCATTTT
TRBD2	.	TRBV4-3	TRBJ2-1	CASSQGTSALDNEQFF	TGCGCCAGCAGCCAAGGTACTAGCGCCCTAGACAATGAGCAGTTCTTC
.	few	TRBV4-3	TRBJ2-2	CASSPGLALSTGELFF	TGCGCCAGCAGCCCGGGGCTAGCGTTAAGCACCGGGGAGCTGTTTTTT
TRBD1	few	TRBV20-1	TRBJ1-1	CSAQDRVKAFF	TGCAGTGCTCAGGACAGGGTAAAAGCTTTCTTT
.	few	TRBV12-3/TRBV12-4	TRBJ1-1	CASSLMQVNTEAFF	TGTGCCAGCAGTTTGATGCAAGTAAACACTGAAGCTTTCTTT